This T cell receptor (beta chain) appears in the sequencing data of a study of blood T cell repertoires in COVID-19. Overall study context: The cDNA or gDNA used as material had been derived from T cells, B-cell-depleted T cells, or PBMCs.

Per the authors' pipeline: Using reference gene primer amplification, nucleated cell counts were estimated. Assay: immunoSEQ multiplex PCR; the TCRdb copy retains only in-frame clones and omits some. V, J and clone size reflect that table, while D and trimming were determined from the DNA. The data show about 100,000 clones, about 90% seen once. The CDR3 is 19 amino acids. Per germline, CDR1 SEHNR and CDR2 FQNEAQ (reference sequence). Trimming took 5 bases from V and 0 from J, leaving 20 bases between them. This TCR was sampled from a man in his thirties or forties in a cohort sampled during active COVID-19. The sample was peripheral blood. This sequence joins TRBV7-9 and TRBJ1-6, with D possibly being TRBD1 (6 bases). Written as DNA, the CDR3 is TGTGCCAGCAGCAAGCCGGGACAAACTTTAAGCTCCTATAATTCACCCCTCCACTTT. Amino acids: CASSKPGQTLSSYNSPLHF. The full variable domain, in which reference TRBV7-9 and TRBJ1-6 provide the parts outside the CDR3, is DTGVSQNPRHKITKRGQNVTFRCDPISEHNRLYWYRQTLGQGPEFLTYFQNEAQLEKSRLLSDRFSAERPKGSFSTLEIQRTEQGDSAMYLCASSKPGQTLSSYNSPLHFGNGTRLTVT.